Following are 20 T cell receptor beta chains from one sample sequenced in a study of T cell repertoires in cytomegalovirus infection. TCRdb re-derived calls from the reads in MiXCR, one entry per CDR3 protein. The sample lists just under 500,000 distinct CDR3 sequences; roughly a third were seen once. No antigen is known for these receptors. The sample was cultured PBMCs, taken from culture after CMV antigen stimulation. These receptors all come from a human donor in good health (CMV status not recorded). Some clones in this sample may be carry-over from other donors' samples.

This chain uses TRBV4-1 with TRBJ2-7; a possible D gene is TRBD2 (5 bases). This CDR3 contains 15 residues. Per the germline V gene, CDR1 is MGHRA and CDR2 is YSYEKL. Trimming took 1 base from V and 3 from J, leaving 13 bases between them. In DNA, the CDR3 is TGCGCCAGCAGCCAAGGGGGTAGCGTCGTCTACGAGCAGTACTTC. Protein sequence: CASSQGGSVVYEQYF.

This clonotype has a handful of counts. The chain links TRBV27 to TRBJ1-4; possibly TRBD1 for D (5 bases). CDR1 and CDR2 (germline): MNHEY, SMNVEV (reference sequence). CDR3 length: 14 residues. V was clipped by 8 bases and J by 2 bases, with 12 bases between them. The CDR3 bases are TGTGCCAGCGCGCCAGGGACCACTAATGAAAAACTGTTTTTT. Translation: CASAPGTTNEKLFF.

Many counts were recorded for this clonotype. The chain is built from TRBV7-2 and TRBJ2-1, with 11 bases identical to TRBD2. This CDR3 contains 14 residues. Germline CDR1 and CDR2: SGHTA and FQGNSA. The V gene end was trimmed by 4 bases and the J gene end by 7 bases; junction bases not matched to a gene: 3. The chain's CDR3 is CASSSSSGRNEQFF. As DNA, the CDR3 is TGTGCCAGCAGCTCCTCTAGCGGGAGGAATGAGCAGTTCTTC. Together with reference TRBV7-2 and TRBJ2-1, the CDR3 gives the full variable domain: GAGVSQSPSNKVTEKGKDVELRCDPISGHTALYWYRQSLGQGLEFLIYFQGNSAPDKSGLPSDRFSAERTGGSVSTLTIQRTQQEDSAVYLCASSSSSGRNEQFFGPGTRLTVL.

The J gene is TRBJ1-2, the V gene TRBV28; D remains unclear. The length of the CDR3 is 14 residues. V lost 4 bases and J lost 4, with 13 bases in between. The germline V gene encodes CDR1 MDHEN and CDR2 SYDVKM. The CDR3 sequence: CASSSTQRLYGYTF. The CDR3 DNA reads TGTGCCAGCAGTTCCACCCAGAGGCTCTATGGCTACACCTTC.

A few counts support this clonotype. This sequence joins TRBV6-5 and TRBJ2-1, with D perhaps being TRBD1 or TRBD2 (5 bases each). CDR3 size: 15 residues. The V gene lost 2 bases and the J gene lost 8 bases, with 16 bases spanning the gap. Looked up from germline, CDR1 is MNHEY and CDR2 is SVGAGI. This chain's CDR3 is CASSYPGRPPDEQFF. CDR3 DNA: TGTGCCAGCAGTTACCCGGGACGCCCGCCAGATGAGCAGTTCTTC.

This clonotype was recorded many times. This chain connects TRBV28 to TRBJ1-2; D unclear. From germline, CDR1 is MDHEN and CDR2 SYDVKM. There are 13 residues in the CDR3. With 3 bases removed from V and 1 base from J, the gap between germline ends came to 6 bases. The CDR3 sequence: CASSLQDNYGYTF. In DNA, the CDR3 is TGTGCCAGCAGTTTGCAGGATAACTATGGCTACACCTTC.

In DNA form, the CDR3 reads TGCAGTGCTGTTAGCGGGAGTAGGGATGAGCAGTTCTTC. Its translation: CSAVSGSRDEQFF. The J gene is TRBJ2-1, the V gene TRBV20-1, with 9 bases that match TRBD2. J lost 8 bases, V lost 5 bases, and 7 bases had no gene match. The CDR3 sequence is 13 residues long. Per the germline V gene, CDR1 is DFQATT and CDR2 is SNEGSKA (reference sequence).

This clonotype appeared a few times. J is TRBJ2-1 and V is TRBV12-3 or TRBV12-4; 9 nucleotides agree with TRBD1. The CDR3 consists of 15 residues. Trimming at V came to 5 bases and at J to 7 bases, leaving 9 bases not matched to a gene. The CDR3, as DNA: TGTGCCAGCAGTCTAGGGACAGGGCTTCGGAATGAGCAGTTCTTC. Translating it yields CASSLGTGLRNEQFF.

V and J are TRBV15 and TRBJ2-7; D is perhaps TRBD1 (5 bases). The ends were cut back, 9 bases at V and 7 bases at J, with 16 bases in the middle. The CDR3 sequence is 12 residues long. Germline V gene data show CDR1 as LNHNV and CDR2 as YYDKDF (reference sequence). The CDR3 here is CATSQGVGEQYF. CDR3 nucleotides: TGTGCCACTTCCCAGGGCGTGGGTGAGCAGTACTTC.

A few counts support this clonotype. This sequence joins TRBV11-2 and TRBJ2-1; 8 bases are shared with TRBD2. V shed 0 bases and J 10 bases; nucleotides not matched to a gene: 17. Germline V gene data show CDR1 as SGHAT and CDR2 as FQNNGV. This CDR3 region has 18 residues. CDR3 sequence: CASSLDLASGLISLEQFF. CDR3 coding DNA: TGTGCCAGCAGCTTAGATCTTGCTAGCGGGTTGATCTCTCTCGAGCAGTTCTTC.

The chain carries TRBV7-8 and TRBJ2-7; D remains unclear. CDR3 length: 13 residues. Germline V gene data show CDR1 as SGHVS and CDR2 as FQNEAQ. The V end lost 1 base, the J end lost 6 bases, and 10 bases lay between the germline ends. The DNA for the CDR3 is TGTGCCAGCAGCTTAGACGGTCGTGCCGAGCAGTACTTC. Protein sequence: CASSLDGRAEQYF. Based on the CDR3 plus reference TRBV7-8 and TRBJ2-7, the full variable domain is GAGVSQSPRYKVAKRGQDVALRCDPISGHVSLFWYQQALGQGPEFLTYFQNEAQLDKSGLPSDRFFAERPEGSVSTLKIQRTQQEDSAVYLCASSLDGRAEQYFGPGTRLTVT.

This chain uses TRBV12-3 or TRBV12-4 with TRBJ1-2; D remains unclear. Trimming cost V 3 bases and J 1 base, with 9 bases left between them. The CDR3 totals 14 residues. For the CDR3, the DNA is TGTGCCAGCAGTTTCATAGGAAATAACTATGGCTACACCTTC. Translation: CASSFIGNNYGYTF.

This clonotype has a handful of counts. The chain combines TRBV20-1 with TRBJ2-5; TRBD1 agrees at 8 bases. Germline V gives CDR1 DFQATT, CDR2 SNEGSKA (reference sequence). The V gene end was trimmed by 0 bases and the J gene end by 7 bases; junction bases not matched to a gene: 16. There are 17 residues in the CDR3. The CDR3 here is CSAREVGQGAFGGTQYF. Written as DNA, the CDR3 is TGCAGTGCTAGAGAAGTTGGGCAGGGGGCTTTCGGTGGGACCCAGTACTTC.

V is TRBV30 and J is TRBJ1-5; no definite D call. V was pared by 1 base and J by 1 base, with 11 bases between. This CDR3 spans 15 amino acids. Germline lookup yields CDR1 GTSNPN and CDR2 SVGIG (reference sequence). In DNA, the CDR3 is TGTGCCTGGAGTGAGGTTGGGCTGAGCAATCAGCCCCAGCATTTT. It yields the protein CAWSEVGLSNQPQHF.

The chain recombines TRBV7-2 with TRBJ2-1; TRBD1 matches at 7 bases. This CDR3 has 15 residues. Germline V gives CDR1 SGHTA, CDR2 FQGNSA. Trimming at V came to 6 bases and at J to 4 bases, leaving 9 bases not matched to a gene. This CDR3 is CASRRTGSTYNEQFF. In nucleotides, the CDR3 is TGTGCCAGCAGGCGGACAGGATCGACATACAATGAGCAGTTCTTC.

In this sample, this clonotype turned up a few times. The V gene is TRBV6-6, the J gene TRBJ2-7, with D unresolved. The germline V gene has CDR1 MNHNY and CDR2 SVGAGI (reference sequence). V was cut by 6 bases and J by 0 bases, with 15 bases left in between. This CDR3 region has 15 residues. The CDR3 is CASSGPIFSSYEQYF. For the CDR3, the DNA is TGTGCCAGCAGCGGACCGATTTTCTCCTCCTACGAGCAGTACTTC.

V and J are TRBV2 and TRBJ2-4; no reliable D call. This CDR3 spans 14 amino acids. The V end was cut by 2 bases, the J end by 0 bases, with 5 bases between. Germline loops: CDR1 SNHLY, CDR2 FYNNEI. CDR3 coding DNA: TGTGCCAGCAGTGAATGGGGAGCCAAAAACATTCAGTACTTC. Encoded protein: CASSEWGAKNIQYF.

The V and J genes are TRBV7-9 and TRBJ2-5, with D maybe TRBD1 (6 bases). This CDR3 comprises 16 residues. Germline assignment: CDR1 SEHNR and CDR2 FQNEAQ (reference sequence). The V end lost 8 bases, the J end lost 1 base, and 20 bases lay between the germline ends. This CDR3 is CASRLTDSGVQETQYF. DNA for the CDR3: TGTGCCAGCCGACTCACGGACAGTGGAGTCCAAGAGACCCAGTACTTC.

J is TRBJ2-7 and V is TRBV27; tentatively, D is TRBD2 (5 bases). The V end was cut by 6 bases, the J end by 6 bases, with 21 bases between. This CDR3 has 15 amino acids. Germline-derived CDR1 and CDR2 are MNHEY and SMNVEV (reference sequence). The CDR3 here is CASRAYPGSSSEQYF. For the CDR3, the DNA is TGTGCCAGCAGAGCCTATCCGGGCTCTAGCAGCGAGCAGTACTTC.

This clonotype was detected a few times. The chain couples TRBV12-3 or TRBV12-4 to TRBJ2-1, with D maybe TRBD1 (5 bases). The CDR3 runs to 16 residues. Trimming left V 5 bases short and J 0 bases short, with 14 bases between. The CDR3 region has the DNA TGTGCCAGCAGTCTCGACAGTGGCTACTCCTACAATGAGCAGTTCTTC. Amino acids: CASSLDSGYSYNEQFF.